This TCR beta chain stems from a study of shared T cell receptors in the human thymus. Data came from immunoSEQ multiplex PCR; TCRdb stores just in-frame clones and leaves some out. Among approximately 400,000 clones listed, roughly 94% were seen once. Looked up from germline, CDR1 is SGHTA and CDR2 is FQGNSA. The CDR3 consists of 16 residues. Deletions cut 2 bases from V and 0 bases from J, with 13 bases between. The source material was thymocytes. This chain uses TRBV7-2 with TRBJ1-1; D remains unclear. The source of this sequence is a human donor. DNA for the CDR3: TGTGCCAGCAGCTTAACCCCCGGCGGCATGAACACTGAAGCTTTCTTT. The encoded protein is CASSLTPGGMNTEAFF.